Listed below are T cell receptor beta chains from one sample, sequenced in a study of T cells in Graves' hyperthyroidism and ophthalmopathy. TCRdb reanalysed the multiplex PCR reads using MiXCR and keeps one entry per CDR3 protein. The data contain over 550,000 distinct CDR3 sequences, approximately 15% of them singletons. What was sequenced was blood. The receptors shown here come from a woman under 30 with Graves' hyperthyroidism. Each CDR3 is given with its conserved first and last residue.

V	length	J	CDR3
TRBV6-1	16	TRBJ2-1	CASSISSGRAAGEQFF
TRBV27	14	TRBJ1-6	CASSLSSGGSPLHF
TRBV28	14	TRBJ2-7	CASSSSPGSYEQYF
TRBV7-3	16	TRBJ2-5	CASSLTVIGGVETQYF
TRBV6-2/TRBV6-3	14	TRBJ2-1	CASKDRISTHEQFF
TRBV6-2/TRBV6-3	15	TRBJ2-5	CASSYQPRIQETQYF
TRBV12-3/TRBV12-4	14	TRBJ2-5	CASSPPNYQETQYF
TRBV6-1	14	TRBJ2-7	CASSFLGQPYEQYF
TRBV20-1	15	TRBJ2-1	CSARGVAGARNEQFF
TRBV6-1	17	TRBJ2-2	CASSEAGGGMGTGELFF
TRBV20-1	14	TRBJ2-3	CSAWTGAGTDTQYF
TRBV30	16	TRBJ1-6	CAWSVSRTGGYSPLHF
TRBV27	14	TRBJ2-1	CASREGQGRNEQFF
TRBV20-1	15	TRBJ2-7	CSARDRGVGSYEQYF
TRBV6-2/TRBV6-3	16	TRBJ2-1	CASSSSSGSGGNEQFF
TRBV27	15	TRBJ1-6	CASSKPRQGGSPLHF
TRBV5-4	14	TRBJ2-7	CASSLRQGPREQYF
TRBV7-9	14	TRBJ2-5	CASSSPGVPETQYF
TRBV27	12	TRBJ2-5	CASSRSGETQYF
TRBV11-2	13	TRBJ1-3	CASSLPSVNTIYF
TRBV5-1	14	TRBJ2-1	CASTGTRRAREQFF
TRBV12-3/TRBV12-4	12	TRBJ1-1	CASRHAGGEAFF
TRBV6-6	15	TRBJ1-1	CASSYSYTSNTEAFF
TRBV11-3	18	TRBJ2-5	CASSAAEGHLMYQETQYF
TRBV13	14	TRBJ1-2	CASSFRIGNYGYTF
TRBV7-2	15	TRBJ2-5	CASSQPTSGAETLYF
TRBV6-2/TRBV6-3	14	TRBJ2-5	CASTRGGGGETQYF
TRBV7-2	14	TRBJ2-2	CASSSGLNTGELFF
TRBV12-3/TRBV12-4	15	TRBJ2-5	CASSSIGTAQETQYF
TRBV4-1	15	TRBJ2-2	CASSLNRGWTGELFF
TRBV14	16	TRBJ2-7	CASSPPGTTGPYEQYF
TRBV10-3	15	TRBJ2-1	CAISEGVSSYNEQFF
TRBV11-2	16	TRBJ1-1	CASSLEGLRVFTEAFF
TRBV11-2	14	TRBJ2-1	CASIVAGGGYEQFF
TRBV18	15	TRBJ1-2	CASSPGVGSNYGYTF
TRBV20-1	13	TRBJ2-7	CSARSGGPYEQYF
TRBV7-9	16	TRBJ1-3	CASSVLGNLGGNTIYF
TRBV9	17	TRBJ2-1	CASSAGTSGGNYNEQFF
TRBV9	14	TRBJ2-7	CASSVEDRVYEQYF
TRBV5-1	17	TRBJ2-1	CASSGRNGAKGYNEQFF
TRBV6-4	14	TRBJ1-2	CASSEGTGTNGYTF
TRBV11-2	13	TRBJ1-3	CASSLGVLNTIYF
TRBV2	17	TRBJ2-6	CASSEWGQISGANVLTF
TRBV24-1	17	TRBJ2-3	CATSDPTRTGGLDTQYF
TRBV20-1	13	TRBJ2-7	CSARLAIIYEQYF
TRBV7-9	11	TRBJ2-1	CASSFIGEQFF
TRBV27	16	TRBJ1-5	CASSFTGTGGNQPQHF
TRBV7-9	15	TRBJ2-2	CASSTIAGNTGELFF
TRBV5-1	15	TRBJ2-7	CASSAPGLAGNEQYF
TRBV24-1	13	TRBJ2-1	CATSEPGGHEQFF
TRBV5-1	16	TRBJ2-1	CASSNGHPSRVNEQFF
TRBV5-4	13	TRBJ1-5	CASSLWGTQPQHF
TRBV7-6	13	TRBJ2-5	CASSGRAAETQYF
TRBV30	12	TRBJ2-7	CAWSPQGYEQYF
TRBV11-2	16	TRBJ2-4	CASSLGTALAKNIQYF
TRBV3-1	14	TRBJ2-2	CASSRPTGYRELFF
TRBV3-1	15	TRBJ2-5	CASSRFLGSQETQYF